This TCR beta chain comes out of a study of shared clonotypes between healthy human individuals. Trimming cost V 4 bases and J 0 bases, with 10 bases left between them. This CDR3 contains 15 residues. CDR1 and CDR2 (germline): SGHNT, YENEEA. TCRdb's table, derived via immunoSEQ multiplex PCR, lists solely in-frame clones and lacks some. This sample yields roughly 2.5 million clones, of which just over 90% are seen a single time; roughly 0.13% belongs to the top ten. Source material: naive CD4+ T cells sorted from blood. Sample subset: CD45RA+ positively selected. The chain employs TRBV11-3 and TRBJ1-3; the D gene is possibly TRBD1 (5 bases). The receptor was derived from a young man in good health. This CDR3 reads CASSSGTDSGNTIYF. The CDR3 nucleotides read TGTGCCAGCAGCTCAGGGACGGACTCTGGAAACACCATATATTTT.